The entry below gives a single T cell receptor beta chain sequence along with its context. Profiling relied on immunoSEQ multiplex PCR, and the TCRdb table lists in-frame clones only, not all of them. The sample includes 150,000 or so clones, over 70% of them seen just once. This specimen belongs to a study of blood T cell repertoires in COVID-19. Sequencing was performed on peripheral blood. The sequence was obtained from a man older than 75 with acute or convalescent COVID-19.

DNA of the CDR3: TGTGCCAGCAGCCCACAGCTCCACCAAGAGACCCAGTACTTC. It encodes CASSPQLHQETQYF. The chain has TRBV7-2 and TRBJ2-5; D gene unclear. The CDR3 length is 14 residues. The V gene lost 5 bases and the J gene lost 0 bases, with 10 bases spanning the gap. Germline CDR1 SGHTA, CDR2 FQGNSA.